This TCR beta chain was observed in a study of cytomegalovirus exposure and HLA in healthy donors. Regarding this clone: Its specificity is not known.

General study results and limits: In an earlier analysis, most TCR beta V segments were productive about 87% or about 30% of the time. Overall, about 160 TCR beta chains were annotated as cytomegalovirus-associated. TCR beta V- and J-gene trimming, according to a later analysis, was linked to a missense DCLRE1C variant. Reports showed the classifier diagnosing cytomegalovirus status with high specificity and sensitivity.

This PCR relied on a set of 60 Vbeta primers and 13 Jbeta primers. Data came from immunoSEQ multiplex PCR; TCRdb stores just in-frame clones and leaves some out. The table lists about 160,000 clones, more than 75% of them singletons. CDR3 length equals 14 residues. Trimming stripped 4 bases from V and 4 bases from J, with 14 bases between. The sequence came from a man younger than 30 in good health and CMV-seropositive. Sequencing was carried out using PBMCs. J is TRBJ1-2 and V is TRBV5-3; possibly TRBD1 for D (5 bases). TRBV5-3 is treated as an ORF (open reading frame) with a function not yet certain. CDR3 sequence: CARSLDPGGYGYTF. CDR3 bases: TGTGCCAGAAGCCTTGATCCCGGGGGCTATGGCTACACCTTC.